This T cell receptor beta chain was obtained from a study of T cell responses to AZD1222 COVID-19 vaccine. Points from the study as a whole: With two AZD1222 doses given, Spike-specific TCR breadth and depth both rose. Without day 14 samples, only post-peak T cell repertoires were studied. The study found vaccine-associated CD4 TCRs spanning spike, dominant at 160-218 and 743-854. The donors showed a predominance of white British ancestry and of females, with possible underestimation of clonal diversity.

Using immunoSEQ multiplex PCR, the repertoire was profiled, and TCRdb retains in-frame clones only, with some absent. The sample lists about 90,000 clones; 70% to 90% were seen once. This clone showed up just a few times. Its antigen is unknown. This CDR3 has 14 amino acids. V dropped 5 bases and J dropped 9 bases, with 14 bases sitting between them. Looked up from germline, CDR1 is MNHEY and CDR2 is SMNVEV (reference sequence). This TCR came from an adult who received the AZD1222 COVID-19 vaccine. The rearrangement links TRBV27 to TRBJ1-6; D uncertain. The sample here was peripheral blood, taken 28 days after the second AZD1222 dose. The CDR3 spells CASSLTASRSPLHF. The CDR3, as DNA: TGTGCCAGCAGTCTTACAGCGTCTCGTTCACCCCTCCACTTT.